The source of this TCR beta chain is a study of control samples from healthy donors and cancer patients. TCRdb's table, derived via immunoSEQ multiplex PCR, lists solely in-frame clones and lacks some. Of 40,000 to 55,000 clones listed, roughly 93% are singletons. This clone was counted a few times. Trimming took 1 base from V and 13 from J, leaving 16 bases between them. Germline CDR1 LNHNV, CDR2 YYDKDF (reference sequence). This CDR3 region has 14 residues. This sequence was found in a woman between 50 and 59 years old with head and neck cancer. The sample taken for sequencing was PBMCs. V usage is TRBV15 and J usage is TRBJ2-2, with D perhaps given as TRBD1 or TRBD2 (5 bases each). Written as DNA, the CDR3 is TGTGCCACCAGCAGAGGCTGGGGCGGCGCGGGGCTGTTTTTT. It yields the protein CATSRGWGGAGLFF.